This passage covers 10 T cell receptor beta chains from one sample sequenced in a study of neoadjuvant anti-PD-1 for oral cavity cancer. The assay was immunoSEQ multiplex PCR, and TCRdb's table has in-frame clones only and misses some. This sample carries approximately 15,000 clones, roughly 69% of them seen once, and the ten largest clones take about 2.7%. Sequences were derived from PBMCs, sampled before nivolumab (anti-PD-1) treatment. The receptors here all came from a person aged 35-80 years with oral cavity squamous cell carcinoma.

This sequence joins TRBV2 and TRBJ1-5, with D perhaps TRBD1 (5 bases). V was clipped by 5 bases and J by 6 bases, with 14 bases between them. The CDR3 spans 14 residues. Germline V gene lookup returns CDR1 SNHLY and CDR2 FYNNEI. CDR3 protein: CASSYQGESQPQHF. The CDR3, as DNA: TGTGCCAGCAGTTACCAGGGCGAGAGTCAGCCCCAGCATTTT.

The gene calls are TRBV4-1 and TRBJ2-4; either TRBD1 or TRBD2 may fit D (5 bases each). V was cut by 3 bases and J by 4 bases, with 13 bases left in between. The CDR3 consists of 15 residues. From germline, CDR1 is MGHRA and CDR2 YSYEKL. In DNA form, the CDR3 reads TGCGCCAGCAGCCAGCAAGGGGACCTGAAAAACATTCAGTACTTC. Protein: CASSQQGDLKNIQYF.

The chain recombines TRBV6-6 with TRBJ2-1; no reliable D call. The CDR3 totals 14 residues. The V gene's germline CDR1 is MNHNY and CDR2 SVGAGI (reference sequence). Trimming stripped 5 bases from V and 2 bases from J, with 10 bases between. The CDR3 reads CASSHGATYNEQFF. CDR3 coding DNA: TGTGCCAGCAGTCACGGCGCGACCTACAATGAGCAGTTCTTC.

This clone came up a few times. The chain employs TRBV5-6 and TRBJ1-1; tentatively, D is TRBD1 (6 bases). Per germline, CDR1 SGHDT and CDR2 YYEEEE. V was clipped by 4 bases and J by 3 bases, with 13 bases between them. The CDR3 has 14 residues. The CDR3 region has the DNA TGTGCCAGCAGCCCAGGGGTGCGGTACACTGAAGCTTTCTTT. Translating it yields CASSPGVRYTEAFF.

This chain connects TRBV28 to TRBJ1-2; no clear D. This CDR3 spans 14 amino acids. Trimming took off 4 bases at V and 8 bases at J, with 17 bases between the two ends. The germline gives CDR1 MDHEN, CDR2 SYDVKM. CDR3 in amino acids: CASSSRAGAIGYTF. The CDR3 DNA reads TGTGCCAGCAGTTCCCGGGCAGGTGCTATCGGCTACACCTTC.

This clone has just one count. The CDR3 here is CATSRETGNYEQYF. The CDR3 region has the DNA TGTGCCACCAGCAGAGAGACAGGGAACTACGAGCAGTACTTC. V is TRBV15 and J is TRBJ2-7; 7 nucleotides align to TRBD1. The CDR3 sequence is 14 residues long. The J segment lost 3 bases and the V segment lost 0 bases, leaving 2 bases of the junction unmatched. Germline V CDR1 and CDR2: LNHNV, YYDKDF (reference sequence).

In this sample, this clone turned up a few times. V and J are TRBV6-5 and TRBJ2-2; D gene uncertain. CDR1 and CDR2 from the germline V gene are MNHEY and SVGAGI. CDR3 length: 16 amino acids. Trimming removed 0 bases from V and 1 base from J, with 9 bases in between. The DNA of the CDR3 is TGTGCCAGCAGTTACTCGATCCCTGGGAACACCGGGGAGCTGTTTTTT. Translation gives CASSYSIPGNTGELFF.

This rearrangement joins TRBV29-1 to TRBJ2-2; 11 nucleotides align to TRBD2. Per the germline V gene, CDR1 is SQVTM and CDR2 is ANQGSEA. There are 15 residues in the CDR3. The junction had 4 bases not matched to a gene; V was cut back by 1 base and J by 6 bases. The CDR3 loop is CSVEGLAGRAGELFF. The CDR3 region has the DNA TGCAGCGTTGAAGGACTAGCGGGAAGGGCCGGGGAGCTGTTTTTT.

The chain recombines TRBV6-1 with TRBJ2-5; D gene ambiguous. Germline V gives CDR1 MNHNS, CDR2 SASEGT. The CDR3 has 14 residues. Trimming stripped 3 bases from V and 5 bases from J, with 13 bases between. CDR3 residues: CASSETGPVETQYF. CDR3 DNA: TGTGCCAGCAGTGAGACGGGCCCTGTGGAGACCCAGTACTTC.

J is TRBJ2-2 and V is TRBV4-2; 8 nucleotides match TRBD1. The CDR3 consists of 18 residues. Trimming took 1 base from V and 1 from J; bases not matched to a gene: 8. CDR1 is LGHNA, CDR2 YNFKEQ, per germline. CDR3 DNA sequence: TGTGCCAGCAGCCAAGTTCAGGGCGGACAGGGGAACACCGGGGAGCTGTTTTTT. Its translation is CASSQVQGGQGNTGELFF.